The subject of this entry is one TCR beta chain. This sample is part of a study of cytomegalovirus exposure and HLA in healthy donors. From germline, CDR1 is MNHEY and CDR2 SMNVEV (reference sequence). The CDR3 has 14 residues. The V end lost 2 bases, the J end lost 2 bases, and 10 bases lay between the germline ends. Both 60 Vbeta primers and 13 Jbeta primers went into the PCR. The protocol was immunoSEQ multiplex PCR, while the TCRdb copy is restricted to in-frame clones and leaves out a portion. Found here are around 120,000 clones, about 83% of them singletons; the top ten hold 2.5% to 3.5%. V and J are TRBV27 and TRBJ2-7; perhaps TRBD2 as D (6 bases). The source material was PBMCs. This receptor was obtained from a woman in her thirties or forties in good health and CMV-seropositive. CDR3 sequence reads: CASSLNSGAYEQYF. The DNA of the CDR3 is TGTGCCAGCAGTTTAAATAGCGGAGCCTACGAGCAGTACTTC.